A single TCR beta chain is shown here with its context. Antigen unknown. This record comes from a study of fetal regulatory T cell absence and autoimmunity. Study in general: IPEX patients had exocrine pancreas autoimmunity without clinical diabetes. Study observations and caveats: Pancreas TCRs were oligoclonally enriched versus cord blood, some clones over 100-fold.

The assay was run at survey level. TCRdb's table, derived via immunoSEQ multiplex PCR, lists solely in-frame clones and lacks some. The sample contains about 95,000 clones, approximately 79% of which appear only once. The germline V gene encodes CDR1 SGHNT and CDR2 YYREEE (reference sequence). Unmatched junction bases numbered 4, after V lost 3 bases and J lost 3 bases. This CDR3 region has 15 residues. The J gene is TRBJ2-7, the V gene TRBV5-4; 12 bases fit TRBD2. Sequencing used pancreas tissue. The TCR was taken from a male donor with IPEX syndrome. CDR3 amino acids: CASSSRTSGIYEQYF. Written as DNA, the CDR3 is TGTGCCAGCAGCTCTCGGACTAGCGGGATCTACGAGCAGTACTTC.